One and the same sample provided the 25 T cell receptor beta chains below, sequenced in a study of cytomegalovirus exposure and HLA in healthy donors. PCR employed 60 Vbeta and 13 Jbeta primers. Sequencing used immunoSEQ multiplex PCR; TCRdb keeps in-frame clones, though not all of them. The sample has more than 110,000 clones, about four fifths seen once. Sequencing input: PBMCs. The receptors were sampled from a man under 40 in good health and CMV-seronegative.

The chain combines TRBV2 with TRBJ2-2; possible D gene TRBD1, 5 bases. The CDR3 totals 14 residues. The V end lost 3 bases, the J end lost 4 bases, and 9 bases lay between the germline ends. Germline CDR1 reads SNHLY; CDR2 reads FYNNEI. CDR3 in amino acids: CASSDRELTGELFF. The CDR3 coding sequence is TGTGCCAGCAGTGACAGGGAACTCACCGGGGAGCTGTTTTTT.

This clone has only a few counts. The chain couples TRBV29-1 to TRBJ2-7; TRBD1 agrees at 8 bases. The CDR3 consists of 17 residues. Germline CDR1 is SQVTM and CDR2 is ANQGSEA. J lost 4 bases, V lost 0 bases, and 14 bases had no gene match. The CDR3 DNA is TGCAGCGTTGAAGAATATGGTCAGGGGGCGGGGAGGTACGAGCAGTACTTC. The encoded protein is CSVEEYGQGAGRYEQYF.

The chain employs TRBV27 and TRBJ2-7; a weak D match, TRBD1 (6 bases). V shed 6 bases and J shed 8 bases, with 14 bases lying between them. The CDR3 covers 12 residues. The germline gives CDR1 MNHEY, CDR2 SMNVEV (reference sequence). The CDR3 loop is CASRAQGYKQYF. The CDR3 DNA follows: TGTGCCAGCAGAGCACAGGGATACAAGCAGTACTTC.

This clone was seen only a few times. The chain has TRBV15 and TRBJ1-2; unclear D gene. The CDR3 totals 14 residues. Trimming removed 0 bases from V and 4 bases from J, with 9 bases in between. Germline V gives CDR1 LNHNV, CDR2 YYDKDF (reference sequence). DNA of the CDR3: TGTGCCACCAGCAGAGACCGGGGTGGCTATGGCTACACCTTC. This gives the protein CATSRDRGGYGYTF.

In its sample, this clone was seen once. The chain couples TRBV10-2 to TRBJ2-7; TRBD1 aligns across 7 bases. The CDR3 sequence is 17 residues long. Germline CDR1 WSHSY, CDR2 SAAADI. The J segment lost 5 bases and the V segment lost 1 base, leaving 14 bases of the junction unmatched. Here the CDR3 DNA reads TGCGCCAGCAGTGAGTACCCACAGGGGATTGGCAAAAACGAGCAGTACTTC. This codes for CASSEYPQGIGKNEQYF.

The CDR3 DNA reads TGTGCCATTGGGGGGGGAGGCACAGATACGCAGTATTTT. Encoded protein: CAIGGGGTDTQYF. The chain has TRBV28 and TRBJ2-3, with 7 bases identical to TRBD2. This CDR3 contains 13 residues. The V gene end was trimmed by 10 bases and the J gene end by 1 base; junction bases not matched to a gene: 5. Germline CDR1 reads MDHEN; CDR2 reads SYDVKM. Looking up the rest from reference TRBV28 and TRBJ2-3 gives the full variable domain: DVKVTQSSRYLVKRTGEKVFLECVQDMDHENMFWYRQDPGLGLRLIYFSYDVKMKEKGDIPEGYSVSREKKERFSLILESASTNQTSMYLCAIGGGGTDTQYFGPGTRLTVL.

This chain connects TRBV15 to TRBJ1-5; TRBD1 matches 8 bases. V trimming: 5 bases; J trimming: 7 bases; junction bases outside the gene matches: 10. CDR1 is LNHNV and CDR2 is YYDKDF in the germline V gene (reference sequence). This CDR3 has 15 amino acids. Here the CDR3 reads CATSGRTGSYQPQHF. In nucleotides, the CDR3 is TGTGCCACCAGCGGCAGGACAGGGTCTTACCAGCCCCAGCATTTT. The full variable domain, rest sourced from reference TRBV15 and TRBJ1-5, is DAMVIQNPRYQVTQFGKPVTLSCSQTLNHNVMYWYQQKSSQAPKLLFHYYDKDFNNEADTPDNFQSRRPNTSFCFLDIRSPGLGDTAMYLCATSGRTGSYQPQHFGDGTRLSIL.

V is TRBV2 and J is TRBJ1-4; 8 nucleotides match TRBD1. Germline CDR1 is SNHLY and CDR2 is FYNNEI. There are 18 residues in the CDR3. V lost 6 bases to trimming and J lost 0 bases; unmatched junction nucleotides: 12. This CDR3 is CASRKYGQGLATNEKLFF. As DNA, the CDR3 is TGTGCCAGCAGAAAATACGGACAGGGATTAGCAACTAATGAAAAACTGTTTTTT.

The chain has TRBV4-1 and TRBJ2-5; 7 nucleotides agree with TRBD1. Trimming took 5 bases from V and 3 from J; bases not matched to a gene: 6. The CDR3 contains 14 residues. Germline V CDR1 and CDR2: MGHRA, YSYEKL. The CDR3 DNA is TGCGCCAGCAGCAAAGGGGGCAGGGAAGAGACCCAGTACTTC. It specifies CASSKGGREETQYF.

The chain couples TRBV5-4 to TRBJ2-7, with a tentative D call TRBD2 (6 bases). Trimming took off 3 bases at V and 9 bases at J, with 16 bases between the two ends. This CDR3 comprises 13 residues. Germline V gene lookup returns CDR1 SGHNT and CDR2 YYREEE (reference sequence). The CDR3: CASSSQETGGQYF. The CDR3, as DNA: TGTGCCAGCAGCTCCCAGGAAACCGGGGGGCAGTACTTC. Complete variable domain (other parts from reference TRBV5-4 and TRBJ2-7): ETGVTQSPTHLIKTRGQQVTLRCSSQSGHNTVSWYQQALGQGPQFIFQYYREEENGRGNFPPRFSGLQFPNYSSELNVNALELDDSALYLCASSSQETGGQYFGPGTRLTVT.

The V and J genes are TRBV27 and TRBJ2-1; 7 nucleotides match TRBD2. Germline trimming cut 6 bases from V and 10 bases from J; bases unmatched to any gene: 18. This CDR3 region has 16 residues. Germline CDR1 MNHEY, CDR2 SMNVEV (reference sequence). This chain's CDR3 is CASSVSTAGAGREQFF. The CDR3 DNA follows: TGTGCCAGCAGCGTTAGCACCGCGGGAGCGGGGAGGGAGCAGTTCTTC.

The CDR3 nucleotides read TGTGCCAGCAGCCCCGGAAGGGGTGAGCAGTTCTTC. Amino acids: CASSPGRGEQFF. V gene TRBV5-6 combines with J gene TRBJ2-1; a possible D gene is TRBD1 (5 bases). The CDR3 runs 12 residues. Trimming pared 4 bases from V and 9 bases from J, leaving 11 bases between. CDR1 and CDR2 from the germline V gene are SGHDT and YYEEEE.

The rearrangement uses TRBV28 and TRBJ1-4, with a weak D call TRBD1 (6 bases). The CDR3 consists of 14 residues. Germline CDR1 and CDR2: MDHEN and SYDVKM. V was shortened by 5 bases and J by 11 bases, with 18 bases between the two germline ends. CDR3 protein: CASSLRQERGKLFF. CDR3 nucleotide sequence: TGTGCCAGCAGTCTGAGACAGGAGCGTGGGAAACTGTTTTTT.

CDR3 protein: CAWSGWRTNQPQHF. The CDR3 region has the DNA TGTGCCTGGTCGGGATGGCGTACTAATCAGCCCCAGCATTTT. The gene calls are TRBV30 and TRBJ1-5, with D unresolved. CDR3 size: 14 residues. V shed 5 bases and J shed 4 bases, with 15 bases lying between them. The germline CDR1 and CDR2 sequences are GTSNPN and SVGIG (reference sequence).

This clone was counted a single time. The chain uses TRBV19 and TRBJ1-2, with TRBD1 identical over 9 bases. The germline gives CDR1 LNHDA, CDR2 SQIVND (reference sequence). The CDR3 length is 14 residues. The V and J ends lost 6 bases and 4 bases, in that order; junction bases with no gene match: 6. CDR3 in DNA: TGTGCCAGTAGCCGAGGACAGGGGATCTATGGCTACACCTTC. It specifies CASSRGQGIYGYTF.

Notes on this clone: One end of the junction does not line up with germline, which may come from a read error. The chain combines TRBV7-9 with TRBJ2-7; D unclear. Germline assignment: CDR1 SEHNR and CDR2 FQNEAQ (reference sequence). The CDR3 is 12 amino acids. CDR3 residues: CSSSSYSYEQYF. Written as DNA, the CDR3 is TGTTCCAGCAGCTCCTACAGCTACGAGCAGTACTTC.

The rearrangement uses TRBV5-1 and TRBJ1-2, with 7 positions matching TRBD1. The V segment lost 0 bases and the J segment 4 bases; nucleotides outside the gene matches: 6. CDR1 and CDR2 (germline): SGHRS, YFSETQ. This CDR3 region has 15 residues. Here the CDR3 DNA reads TGCGCCAGCAGCTTGGCCGGGACAGCAAGCTATGGCTACACCTTC. This codes for CASSLAGTASYGYTF.

The V call is TRBV7-9, the J call TRBJ2-1; 9 nucleotides line up with TRBD1. V trimming: 1 base; J trimming: 7 bases; junction bases outside the gene matches: 5. This CDR3 contains 15 residues. CDR1 and CDR2 (germline): SEHNR, FQNEAQ (reference sequence). The CDR3 nucleotides read TGTGCCAGCAGCTTAGGGGACAGGGTGGCAAATGAGCAGTTCTTC. Protein: CASSLGDRVANEQFF. The full variable domain, rest sourced from reference TRBV7-9 and TRBJ2-1, is DTGVSQNPRHKITKRGQNVTFRCDPISEHNRLYWYRQTLGQGPEFLTYFQNEAQLEKSRLLSDRFSAERPKGSFSTLEIQRTEQGDSAMYLCASSLGDRVANEQFFGPGTRLTVL.

The gene calls are TRBV2 and TRBJ2-3; D possibly corresponds to TRBD1 (6 bases). This CDR3 has 16 amino acids. Looked up from germline, CDR1 is SNHLY and CDR2 is FYNNEI. With 10 bases removed from V and 0 bases from J, the gap between germline ends came to 20 bases. The CDR3 loop is CATSRGSGRSTDTQYF. The CDR3, as DNA: TGTGCCACGTCTAGGGGGTCGGGCAGAAGCACAGATACGCAGTATTTT.

This clone was detected only a few times. In the same sample, other DNA sequences code for this CDR3. The chain has TRBV5-1 and TRBJ2-1, with unresolved D. Germline CDR1 and CDR2: SGHRS and YFSETQ. Trimming took off 0 bases at V and 4 bases at J, with 8 bases between the two ends. The CDR3 runs 14 residues. CDR3 residues: CASSLGQVYNEQFF. The DNA of the CDR3 is TGCGCCAGCAGCTTGGGACAAGTTTACAATGAGCAGTTCTTC.

This sequence joins TRBV15 and TRBJ2-7; tentative D call: TRBD1 (6 bases). Germline values: CDR1 LNHNV, CDR2 YYDKDF (reference sequence). This CDR3 has 15 residues. Trimming pared 3 bases from V and 7 bases from J, leaving 19 bases between. Written as DNA, the CDR3 is TGTGCCACCAGCAGTCCAGGGGAACTCCCCGGGGAGCAGTACTTC. It specifies CATSSPGELPGEQYF.

This sequence joins TRBV6-1 and TRBJ2-1; tentatively, D is TRBD1 (5 bases). This CDR3 has 17 residues. In germline, CDR1 is MNHNS, CDR2 SASEGT. Trimming pared 2 bases from V and 3 bases from J, leaving 17 bases between. In DNA form, the CDR3 reads TGTGCCAGCAGTGAATTCTCAGGGAATTTTGTCTACAATGAGCAGTTCTTC. It encodes CASSEFSGNFVYNEQFF.

The gene calls are TRBV4-1 and TRBJ2-3; no definite D call. V was trimmed by 1 base and J by 0 bases, leaving 14 bases between them. Germline V lookup: CDR1 MGHRA, CDR2 YSYEKL. This CDR3 contains 17 residues. The CDR3 DNA is TGCGCCAGCAGCCAAGTTAATTCAATCGGGAGCACAGATACGCAGTATTTT. Encoded protein: CASSQVNSIGSTDTQYF.

This chain joins TRBV4-2 and TRBJ1-1; 10 bases line up with TRBD1. V shed 1 base and J 5 bases; nucleotides not matched to a gene: 4. The CDR3 spans 15 residues. Per the germline V gene, CDR1 is LGHNA and CDR2 is YNFKEQ. The CDR3 protein is CASSQGGQGRTEAFF. The CDR3 DNA reads TGTGCCAGCAGCCAAGGGGGACAGGGGAGGACTGAAGCTTTCTTT.

V is TRBV15 and J is TRBJ1-2; a possible D gene is TRBD1 (6 bases). Trimming took 1 base from V and 6 from J, leaving 12 bases between them. CDR1 is LNHNV and CDR2 is YYDKDF in the germline V gene (reference sequence). This CDR3 contains 14 residues. CDR3 in DNA: TGTGCCACCAGCAGAGTGCAGGGGTGGGATGGCTACACCTTC. Translating gives CATSRVQGWDGYTF.